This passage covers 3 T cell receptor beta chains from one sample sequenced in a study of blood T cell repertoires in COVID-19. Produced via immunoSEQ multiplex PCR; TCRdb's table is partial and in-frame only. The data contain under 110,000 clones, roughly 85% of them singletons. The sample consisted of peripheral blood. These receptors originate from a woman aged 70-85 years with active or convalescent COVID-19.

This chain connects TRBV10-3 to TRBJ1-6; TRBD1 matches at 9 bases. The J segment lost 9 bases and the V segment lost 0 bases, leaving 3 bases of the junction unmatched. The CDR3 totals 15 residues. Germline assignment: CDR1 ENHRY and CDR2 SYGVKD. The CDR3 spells CAISESGTGTSPLHF. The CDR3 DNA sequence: TGTGCCATCAGTGAGTCTGGGACAGGGACTTCACCCCTCCACTTT.

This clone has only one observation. The CDR3 is CASGPGAYNTGELFF. CDR3 nucleotides: TGTGCCAGCGGTCCAGGGGCCTATAACACCGGGGAGCTGTTTTTT. The V call is TRBV28, the J call TRBJ2-2; D might be TRBD1 (6 bases). Per the germline V gene, CDR1 is MDHEN and CDR2 is SYDVKM. The CDR3 spans 15 residues. Trimming left V 8 bases short and J 2 bases short, with 15 bases between.

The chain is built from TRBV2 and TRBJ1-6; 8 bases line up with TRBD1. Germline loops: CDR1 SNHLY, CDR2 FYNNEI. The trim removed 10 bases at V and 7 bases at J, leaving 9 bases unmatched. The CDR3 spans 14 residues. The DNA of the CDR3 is TGTGCCACCAAAGCTTGGACAGGGAATTCACCCCTCCACTTT. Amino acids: CATKAWTGNSPLHF. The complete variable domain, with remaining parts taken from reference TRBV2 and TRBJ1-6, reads EPEVTQTPSHQVTQMGQEVILRCVPISNHLYFYWYRQILGQKVEFLVSFYNNEISEKSEIFDDQFSVERPDGSNFTLKIRSTKLEDSAMYFCATKAWTGNSPLHFGNGTRLTVT.